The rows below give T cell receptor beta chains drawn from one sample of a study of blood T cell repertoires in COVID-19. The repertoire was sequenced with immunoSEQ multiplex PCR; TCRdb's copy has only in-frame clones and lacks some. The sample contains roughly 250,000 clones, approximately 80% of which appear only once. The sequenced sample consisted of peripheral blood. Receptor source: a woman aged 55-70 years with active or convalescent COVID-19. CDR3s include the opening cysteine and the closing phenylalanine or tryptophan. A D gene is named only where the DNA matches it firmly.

CASSAGLAAYEQYF	TGTGCCAGCAGCGCCGGACTAGCGGCCTACGAGCAGTACTTC	TRBV7-2	TRBJ2-7	TRBD2
CAISTRPRGGGADTQYF	TGTGCCATCAGTACCCGCCCAAGAGGCGGGGGGGCAGATACGCAGTATTTT	TRBV10-3	TRBJ2-3	TRBD2
CARTGGRNTEAFF	TGTGCCCGGACAGGGGGTCGGAACACTGAAGCTTTCTTT	TRBV30	TRBJ1-1	TRBD1
CASSNSDRGWGEQFF	TGTGCCAGCAGCAACTCAGACAGGGGGTGGGGTGAGCAGTTCTTC	TRBV21-1	TRBJ2-1	NA
CASSPGQAFGGYTF	TGTGCCAGCTCACCAGGACAGGCCTTCGGTGGCTACACCTTC	TRBV18	TRBJ1-2	TRBD1
CASRPTSGRDEQYF	TGCGCCAGCAGACCTACTAGCGGGAGGGACGAGCAGTACTTC	TRBV5-1	TRBJ2-7	TRBD2
CASSLQGGNTEAFF	TGCGCCAGCAGCTTACAAGGGGGCAACACTGAAGCTTTCTTT	TRBV5-1	TRBJ1-1	TRBD1
CASCSRDTEAFF	TGTGCCAGTTGTTCGCGGGACACTGAAGCTTTCTTT	TRBV19	TRBJ1-1	NA
CASFGTGPAGNTIYF	TGTGCCAGTTTCGGGACAGGGCCTGCTGGAAACACCATATATTTT	TRBV19	TRBJ1-3	TRBD1
CAWRADGAEQFF	TGTGCCTGGAGAGCGGACGGCGCGGAGCAGTTCTTC	TRBV30	TRBJ2-1	NA
CASSKMEENNYGYTF	TGTGCCAGCAGCAAAATGGAGGAAAACAACTATGGCTACACCTTC	TRBV21-1	TRBJ1-2	NA